Following are 9 T cell receptor beta chains from one sample sequenced in a study of shared clonotypes between healthy human individuals (dated by TCRdb to 2020 to 2021). The library relied on the immunoSEQ multiplex PCR assay. TCRdb re-hosts the immuneACCESS table, in-frame sequences only. Its copies lack some clones; in the studies checked, an unresolved V gene accounts for under half of them, and the cause for the rest is not known. The sample records 450,000 to 600,000 clones, roughly 85% of which are singletons. The top ten hold roughly 12% of the sample. What was sequenced was PBMCs. The receptors were gathered from a woman in her thirties or forties in good health. Some clones in this sample may be carry-over from other donors' samples.

Points on this clone: The germline gene is not matched at one end of the junction; a read error may be the cause. The genes are TRBV15 and TRBJ1-1, with D unresolved. The CDR3 is 13 amino acids. Germline assignment: CDR1 LNHNV and CDR2 YYDKDF (reference sequence). CDR3 region: CATSGDPRAEAFF. The CDR3 DNA reads as TGTGCCACCAGCGGAGATCCCCGGGCGGAAGCTTTCTTT.

With regard to this clone: Other DNA sequences in this specimen translate into the identical CDR3. The chain joins TRBV27 to TRBJ2-7, with 10 positions matching TRBD2. This CDR3 has 14 residues. The V gene's germline CDR1 is MNHEY and CDR2 SMNVEV (reference sequence). Trimming took 2 bases from V and 2 from J; bases not matched to a gene: 0. The CDR3 DNA reads as TGTGCCAGCAGTTTACTAGCGGGGGCCTACGAGCAGTACTTC. Protein: CASSLLAGAYEQYF.

V usage is TRBV11-1 and J usage is TRBJ2-5; D is undetermined. V gave up 1 base and J gave up 0 bases, with 6 bases separating them. This CDR3 contains 14 residues. Germline V lookup: CDR1 SGHAT, CDR2 FQDESV (reference sequence). The CDR3 sequence is CASSLDGYQETQYF. CDR3 in DNA: TGTGCCAGCAGCTTAGATGGGTACCAAGAGACCCAGTACTTC.

There are a few counts of this clone. The V and J genes are TRBV2 and TRBJ2-7; TRBD1 agrees at 7 bases. J gave up 3 bases and V 8 bases, and 7 bases lay outside the gene matches. Germline CDR1 is SNHLY and CDR2 is FYNNEI. The CDR3 loop spans 13 amino acids. Here the CDR3 DNA reads TGTGCCAGCGGGACAGTTGTGGTCTACGAGCAGTACTTC. This sequence encodes CASGTVVVYEQYF.

The chain carries TRBV5-6 and TRBJ2-5, with a weak D call TRBD1 (5 bases). The J call is doubtful: the DNA matches TRBJ2-7 better. Germline V gives CDR1 SGHDT, CDR2 YYEEEE. The CDR3 has 14 residues. The CDR3 coding sequence is TGTGCCAGCAGCTGGAGAAGGGGAACCTACGAGCAGTACTTC. Amino acid sequence: CASSWRRGTYEQYF.

The chain employs TRBV7-3 and TRBJ2-3; 7 nucleotides agree with TRBD2. Germline CDR1 and CDR2: SGHTA and FQGTGA. This CDR3 is 13 amino acids long. J gave up 5 bases and V 2 bases, and 1 base lay outside the gene matches. The CDR3 here is CASSLSGGDTQYF. The CDR3 DNA is TGTGCCAGCAGCTTATCGGGAGGAGATACGCAGTATTTT.

The chain uses TRBV5-4 and TRBJ2-3; unclear D gene. V dropped 0 bases and J dropped 0 bases, with 5 bases sitting between them. CDR3 length equals 14 residues. In germline, CDR1 is SGHNT, CDR2 YYREEE (reference sequence). In DNA, the CDR3 is TGTGCCAGCAGCTTGGAGGTGAGCACAGATACGCAGTATTTT. Its translation is CASSLEVSTDTQYF.

This clone was seen only once. The genes are TRBV28 and TRBJ1-4; the match to TRBD1 covers 7 bases. The germline gives CDR1 MDHEN, CDR2 SYDVKM. There are 16 residues in the CDR3. V lost 2 bases and J lost 8; bases outside the gene matches: 11. The CDR3 sequence: CASSLGAEGAGEKLFF. DNA for the CDR3: TGTGCCAGCAGTTTAGGGGCTGAGGGGGCGGGGGAAAAACTGTTTTTT.

This clone was counted once. The chain links TRBV7-8 to TRBJ1-4, with TRBD1 matching 7 bases. The V gene end was trimmed by 1 base and the J gene end by 5 bases; junction bases not matched to a gene: 7. The CDR3 sequence is 16 residues long. Looked up from germline, CDR1 is SGHVS and CDR2 is FQNEAQ. The CDR3 region has the DNA TGTGCCAGCAGCTTAGTTACGACAGGGCGCAATGAAAAACTGTTTTTT. Its translation: CASSLVTTGRNEKLFF.